These 17 T cell receptor beta chains were sequenced from one sample in a study of T cells after yellow fever vaccination. One entry per CDR3 protein, called by TCRdb with MiXCR from the 5' RACE reads. The table has 450,000 to 550,000 distinct CDR3 sequences, about 19% seen once; the top ten hold more than 13%. Sequences were derived from PBMCs, sampled 15 days after the yellow fever booster vaccination. These TCRs come from a man between 25 and 39 years old who received the YFV17D yellow fever vaccine.

The V and J genes are TRBV20-1 and TRBJ2-7, with a possible D match to TRBD2 (7 bases). CDR1 DFQATT and CDR2 SNEGSKA come from the germline V gene (reference sequence). This CDR3 has 14 amino acids. Trimming took off 5 bases at V and 0 bases at J, with 14 bases between the two ends. The CDR3 loop reads CSASGGGSSYEQYF. The CDR3 nucleotides read TGCAGTGCTTCTGGGGGCGGGAGCTCCTACGAGCAGTACTTC.

The J gene is TRBJ2-5, the V gene TRBV9, with D perhaps TRBD2 (6 bases). V was pared by 3 bases and J by 2 bases, with 14 bases between. The CDR3 consists of 15 residues. Germline loops: CDR1 SGDLS, CDR2 YYNGEE. The CDR3 loop is CASSASSGLQETQYF. CDR3 DNA sequence: TGTGCCAGCAGCGCCTCATCGGGACTTCAAGAGACCCAGTACTTC.

The chain links TRBV7-2 to TRBJ2-6, with 7 bases lining up with TRBD1. Germline CDR1 reads SGHTA; CDR2 reads FQGNSA. The CDR3 extends over 16 amino acids. Unmatched junction bases numbered 7, after V lost 5 bases and J lost 3 bases. The CDR3 sequence: CASSLDRVIGANVLTF. In DNA form, the CDR3 reads TGTGCCAGCAGCCTAGACAGGGTAATTGGGGCCAACGTCCTGACTTTC.

This sequence joins TRBV6-5 and TRBJ2-7; D may be TRBD1 or TRBD2 (5 bases each). The V gene lost 1 base and the J gene lost 0 bases, with 10 bases spanning the gap. There are 15 residues in the CDR3. Germline V gene sequence: CDR1 MNHEY, CDR2 SVGAGI. CDR3 bases: TGTGCCAGCAGTTACTTCGGGACCCACTCCTACGAGCAGTACTTC. Amino acids: CASSYFGTHSYEQYF.

The gene calls are TRBV20-1 and TRBJ1-2; D is undetermined. CDR1 is DFQATT, CDR2 SNEGSKA, per germline (reference sequence). The CDR3 is made up of 12 amino acids. In DNA, the CDR3 is TGCAGCGTATTTGACGGGAGTGCTGGCTACACCTTC. Translated, it gives CSVFDGSAGYTF.

The chain couples TRBV14 to TRBJ2-3; D may be TRBD1 (5 bases). CDR1 and CDR2 (germline): SGHDN, FVKESK. There are 16 residues in the CDR3. The V and J ends lost 0 bases and 2 bases respectively, with 12 bases between them. In nucleotides, the CDR3 is TGTGCCAGCAGCCAAGAGTATGGCAGGGACACAGATACGCAGTATTTT. Protein: CASSQEYGRDTDTQYF.

This clonotype was found a few times. This chain joins TRBV27 and TRBJ2-2, with D perhaps matching TRBD1 or TRBD2 (5 bases each). Germline lookup yields CDR1 MNHEY and CDR2 SMNVEV (reference sequence). The ends were cut back, 7 bases at V and 2 bases at J, with 14 bases in the middle. The CDR3 is 15 residues long. The CDR3 here is CASNLGTANTGELFF. The CDR3 region has the DNA TGTGCCAGCAATCTTGGGACCGCCAACACCGGGGAGCTGTTTTTT.

This clonotype was counted a few times. The V gene is TRBV7-8, the J gene TRBJ2-5; no firm D call. This CDR3 is 16 amino acids long. Per the germline V gene, CDR1 is SGHVS and CDR2 is FQNEAQ. Trimming shortened V by 1 base and J by 5 bases, and 17 bases separated the two germline ends. CDR3 region: CASSLDLGWGGETQYF. CDR3 nucleotide sequence: TGTGCCAGCAGCTTAGACTTAGGTTGGGGTGGGGAGACCCAGTACTTC.

This clonotype occurred a few times. The chain carries TRBV7-2 and TRBJ2-3, with 7 bases aligning to TRBD1. With V trimmed by 5 bases and J by 4 bases, 9 bases remained unmatched. The CDR3 loop spans 15 amino acids. Germline V lookup: CDR1 SGHTA, CDR2 FQGNSA. CDR3 loop: CASSPDRVGADTQYF. CDR3 coding DNA: TGTGCCAGCAGCCCCGACAGGGTTGGGGCAGATACGCAGTATTTT.

In its sample, this clonotype was seen a few times. V and J are TRBV5-1 and TRBJ2-3; weak D call: TRBD1 (5 bases). Germline lookup yields CDR1 SGHRS and CDR2 YFSETQ. The V end was cut by 0 bases, the J end by 3 bases, with 14 bases between. The CDR3 sequence is 16 residues long. The CDR3 coding sequence is TGCGCCAGCAGCTTGGAGGGTAAGGGGCCGACAGATACGCAGTATTTT. It yields the protein CASSLEGKGPTDTQYF.

This clonotype has at least ten counts. V is TRBV20-1 and J is TRBJ2-7, with D possibly TRBD2 on 5 matching bases. Germline assignment: CDR1 DFQATT and CDR2 SNEGSKA (reference sequence). The CDR3 sequence is 15 residues long. Trimming shortened V by 3 bases and J by 0 bases, and 15 bases separated the two germline ends. The CDR3 protein is CSASSLSEISYEQYF. CDR3 sequence (DNA): TGCAGTGCTAGCTCCCTTAGCGAGATCTCCTACGAGCAGTACTTC.

This clonotype appeared a few times. The chain joins TRBV30 to TRBJ2-7; no definite D call. Per the germline V gene, CDR1 is GTSNPN and CDR2 is SVGIG (reference sequence). The CDR3 length is 14 residues. Trimming removed 3 bases from V and 6 bases from J, with 18 bases in between. The CDR3 nucleotides are TGTGCCTGGAGGGGTCGCAGGCAGGCCCGCGAGCAGTACTTC. Encoded protein: CAWRGRRQAREQYF.

This chain links TRBV25-1 with TRBJ2-3; D is possibly TRBD2 (5 bases). V was shortened by 2 bases and J by 2 bases, with 14 bases between the two germline ends. This CDR3 comprises 16 residues. CDR1 and CDR2 from the germline V gene are MGHDK and SYGVNS. CDR3 loop: CASSEEGSDTTDTQYF. The CDR3 DNA follows: TGTGCCAGCAGTGAAGAGGGCAGCGACACCACAGATACGCAGTATTTT. Looking up the rest from reference TRBV25-1 and TRBJ2-3 gives the full variable domain: EADIYQTPRYLVIGTGKKITLECSQTMGHDKMYWYQQDPGMELHLIHYSYGVNSTEKGDLSSESTVSRIRTEHFPLTLESARPSHTSQYLCASSEEGSDTTDTQYFGPGTRLTVL.

The rearrangement joins TRBV5-1 to TRBJ2-3, with 7 bases fitting TRBD1. V shed 3 bases and J 3 bases; nucleotides not matched to a gene: 4. Germline CDR1 reads SGHRS; CDR2 reads YFSETQ. The CDR3 runs to 14 residues. CDR3 in DNA: TGCGCCAGCAGCTCGAAACAGGGGACAGATACGCAGTATTTT. Amino acid sequence: CASSSKQGTDTQYF. The full variable domain, with the rest looked up from reference TRBV5-1 and TRBJ2-3, is KAGVTQTPRYLIKTRGQQVTLSCSPISGHRSVSWYQQTPGQGLQFLFEYFSETQRNKGNFPGRFSGRQFSNSRSEMNVSTLELGDSALYLCASSSKQGTDTQYFGPGTRLTVL.

The chain is built from TRBV3-1 and TRBJ2-4; either TRBD1 or TRBD2 may fit D (6 bases each). This CDR3 is 18 amino acids long. Trimming stripped 1 base from V and 4 bases from J, with 20 bases between. Germline V gives CDR1 LGHDT, CDR2 YNNKEL (reference sequence). The CDR3, as DNA: TGTGCCAGCAGCCAAGCCGGGACACCCGGGACTCGGAAAAACATTCAGTACTTC. Amino acids: CASSQAGTPGTRKNIQYF.

This clonotype was found a few times. V gene TRBV24-1 combines with J gene TRBJ2-1; D perhaps matches TRBD1 (5 bases). V was shortened by 3 bases and J by 6 bases, with 14 bases between the two germline ends. From germline, CDR1 is KGHDR and CDR2 SFDVKD. CDR3 length: 15 amino acids. The CDR3: CATSDAQGIGNEQFF. The CDR3 nucleotides are TGTGCCACCAGTGATGCCCAGGGTATCGGCAATGAGCAGTTCTTC.

This clonotype was seen more than once but under ten times. CDR3: CASSLLGPNQPQHF. CDR3 DNA sequence: TGTGCCAGCAGCTTATTAGGGCCCAATCAGCCCCAGCATTTT. The gene calls are TRBV7-9 and TRBJ1-5; D is unresolved. CDR3 length: 14 residues. From germline, CDR1 is SEHNR and CDR2 FQNEAQ (reference sequence). Trimming pared 2 bases from V and 3 bases from J, leaving 8 bases between.